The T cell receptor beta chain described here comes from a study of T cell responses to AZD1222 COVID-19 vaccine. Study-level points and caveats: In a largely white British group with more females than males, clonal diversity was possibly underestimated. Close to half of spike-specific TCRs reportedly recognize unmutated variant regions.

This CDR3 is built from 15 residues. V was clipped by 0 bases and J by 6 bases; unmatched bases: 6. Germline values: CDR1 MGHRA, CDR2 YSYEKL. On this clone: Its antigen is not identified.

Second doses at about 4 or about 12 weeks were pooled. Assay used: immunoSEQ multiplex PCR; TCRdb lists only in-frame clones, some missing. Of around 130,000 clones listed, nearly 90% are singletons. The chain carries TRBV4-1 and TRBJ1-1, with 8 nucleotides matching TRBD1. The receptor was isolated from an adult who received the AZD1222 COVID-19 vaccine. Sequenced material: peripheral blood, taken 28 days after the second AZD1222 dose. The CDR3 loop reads CASSQEPGGRAEAFF. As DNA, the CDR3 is TGCGCCAGCAGCCAAGAGCCAGGGGGCAGGGCTGAAGCTTTCTTT.